This T cell receptor beta chain was recovered during a study of T-cell memory formation after mild COVID-19 (dated by TCRdb to the early 2020s). For context, the study as a whole: Most TCR sequence clusters were specific to one of the two donors. Longitudinal TCRalpha and TCRbeta repertoire sequencing tracked T-cell clones expanding and contracting after mild COVID-19 in two donors. Two young, previously healthy adult volunteers made up the cohort, one male and one female. Results the study describes overall, beyond this receptor: Whether the second-wave clones peaking on day 37 were SARS-CoV-2 specific was not confirmed. Clones that contracted from day 15 to 85 showed balanced CD4/CD8 phenotypes, whereas a second wave of clones that expanded from day 15 to 37 leaned towards CD4+. Contracting CD4+ clones appeared mostly in the CM and EM memory subsets, whereas CD8+ clones were enriched in EMRA. Some responding clones were detected in pre-infection memory, which suggested that pre-existing cross-reactive memory T cells had joined the SARS-CoV-2 response. Only a couple of mild cases were covered in the study, and larger cohorts including severe cases with pre-infection samples were considered necessary.

Instrument on record: Illumina NovaSeq 6000. TCRalpha and TCRbeta cDNA libraries were built by 5'RACE with constant-segment primers, adding sample barcodes and unique molecular identifiers. RNA was extracted from every sample with Trizol reagent. Amplification of the libraries took two PCR steps, and the second step added a second sample barcode plus Illumina TruSeq adapters. The libraries were sequenced on an Illumina NovaSeq using 2 x 150 bp paired-end reads. The published analysis was carried out like this. The reads were demultiplexed and collapsed into UMI-guided consensus sequences using migec v1.2.7. Using mixcr v2.1.11, UMI consensuses were aligned to TRA and TRB V and J templates and then assembled into clonotypes. A clonotype was counted as expanded or contracted only if both edgeR and NoisET called the change significant, with noise models trained on biological replicates. For edgeR calls, a false discovery rate-adjusted p below 0.01 and a log2 fold-change threshold of 1 were applied. As an exploratory analysis of dynamics, PCA with hierarchical clustering was applied to max-normalized trajectories of the 1000 most abundant clonotypes. Separately sequenced CD4+ and CD8+ repertoires were used to assign the CD4 or CD8 phenotype of responding clones. Using fastp trimming at Q25 and MiXCR clonotype assembly, TCRdb reanalyzed the public sequencing data and kept in-frame beta chains. Each CDR3 protein gets just one entry, which takes the most common genes and DNA from the rows behind it. The V and J calls follow TCRdb's processing rather than the paper's. In this sample the table shows 29,000 or so distinct CDR3 sequences, around 12% of which occur a single time. The top ten clonotypes cover 15% of the sample.

This clonotype came up many times. Its antigen is currently not known. Base qualities are missing; no much larger clone stands one base away. The CDR3, from cysteine to phenylalanine, totals 16 residues. Only the CDR3 region is kept as DNA, spanning 48 bases read in frame from base 1. Cut back by 1 base and 2 bases, the V and J ends lie 14 bases apart. Looking up the germline V gene yields CDR1 SGHRS and CDR2 YFSETQ. Ficoll-Paque density gradient centrifugation was used to isolate PBMCs. The sequence was obtained from an adult woman who had mild COVID-19 (a few samples of this study predate the infection). The sample titles of this study are shuffled in the database, so cell type and time point are left out; the donor was told from shared clones. The sample consisted of PBMCs or a T cell subset sorted from them (not recorded which). This sequence uses TRBV5-1 and TRBJ2-3; the D gene is perhaps TRBD2, on 6 matching bases. The nucleotide sequence is given as TGCGCCAGCAGCTTGTTGGGGGGTCTCTACACAGATACGCAGTATTTT. Translated, this gives CASSLLGGLYTDTQYF.